One T cell receptor beta chain is described in this entry. No cognate antigen has been identified for it. No per-base quality is available; no much larger clone lies one base away. The V and J ends are trimmed by 5 bases and 3 bases, leaving 10 bases between them. CDR3 length: 13 amino acids, cysteine to phenylalanine. Only the CDR3 DNA is retained, 39 bases long and in frame from the first base. CDR1 and CDR2 were assigned from the germline V gene as MDHEN and SYDVKM. What the treatment or condition label conveys for this sample: about 20 received Ad26.COV2.S at low or high dose, single or two shots; 5 received placebo; per-sample allocation not given. Repertoires of vaccine and placebo recipients were sequenced from samples taken on day 63 after the first injection. Cohort 1b enrolled about two dozen adults aged 18-55 years at a single site in Boston, USA, between 29 July and 7 August 2020. As a vaccine, Ad26.COV2.S was a replication-incompetent adenovirus type 26 vector that expressed a prefusion-stabilized SARS-CoV-2 spike protein derived from the original Wuhan strain.

This record belongs to a study of Ad26.COV2.S vaccination and SARS-CoV-2 variants (dated by TCRdb to the early 2020s). About the full investigation: Donors in the vaccine arm were drawn from COV1001, a multicentre, randomized, double-blind, placebo-controlled phase I-IIa trial testing Ad26.COV2.S in healthy adults. Throughout the experiments and outcome assessment, investigators stayed blinded to trial group allocation. Ad26.COV2.S was administered intramuscularly at 5 x 10^10 or 1 x 10^11 viral particles, either as a single shot or as two shots given 56 days apart. The TCR-sequenced set comprised about 32 samples: some 19 Ad26.COV2.S vaccine recipients, 5 placebo recipients and 8 SARS-CoV-2 convalescent individuals. Participants in the trial were split at random into five groups of five each, receiving low-dose or high-dose Ad26.COV2.S once or twice, or else placebo on both occasions. The specificity and breadth of SARS-CoV-2-reactive T cell receptors after Ad26.COV2.S vaccination were assessed by TCRbeta repertoire sequencing.

The immunoSEQ Assay was the method used to sequence TCRbeta CDR3 regions. After extraction, genomic DNA underwent amplification by bias-controlled multiplex PCR, followed by high-throughput sequencing. As for how the authors treated the data: Collapsing and filtering of sequences were performed to quantify the absolute abundance of each unique TCRbeta CDR3 region. Usable DNA was measured by amplifying reference genes present in all nucleated cells, and TCRbeta template counts were normalized to that usable DNA to estimate T cell fraction. Repertoire TCRs were annotated as SARS-CoV-2-specific by exact matching of V gene, CDR3 amino acid sequence and J gene to a known reactive TCR set. The reference SARS-CoV-2 TCR set came from MIRA and was filtered for enrichment in COVID-19-positive ImmuneCODE repertoires, removing public or cross-reactive TCRs. Using the MIRA antigens, annotated TCRs were further analysed by specific ORF or by position within an ORF. Depth was the summed frequency of annotated unique rearrangements, while breadth was defined as annotated unique rearrangements over total unique productive rearrangements. Group comparisons of TCR breadth used two-sided Wilcoxon rank-sum tests. TCRdb provides this immuneACCESS table in a form limited to in-frame rearrangements. Some clones are lacking; in checked studies, under half of them reflect an unresolved V gene, and why the rest are absent is not known. V, J and clone size reflect that table, while D and trimming were determined from the DNA. Within this sample are 300,000 to 350,000 clones, with about nine tenths of them counted one time only. Jointly, the top ten make up approximately 5.9% of the sample.

Study-level results and caveats: Compared with placebo recipients, Ad26.COV2.S recipients showed higher spike-specific TCR breadth (P = 0.0014). After vaccination, spike-specific CD8+ and CD4+ T cell responses were reported to show substantial breadth. It was noted by the authors that total T cell responses may have been underestimated by the TCR breadth and depth analyses. The study was not powered to compare responses between vaccine doses or regimens. Vaccine and placebo recipients had similar non-spike TCR breadth, a finding consistent with the vaccine containing only spike.

This receptor was obtained from a person aged 18 to 59 who received the Ad26.COV2.S COVID-19 vaccine or a placebo. The starting material was peripheral blood, obtained in a trial of Ad26.COV2.S vaccine versus placebo. The chain employs TRBV28 and TRBJ1-2, with TRBD1 tentatively as D gene (5 bases match). The CDR3 reads CASSIGVYYGYTF. The DNA sequence is as follows: TGTGCCAGCAGTATAGGGGTATACTATGGCTACACCTTC.